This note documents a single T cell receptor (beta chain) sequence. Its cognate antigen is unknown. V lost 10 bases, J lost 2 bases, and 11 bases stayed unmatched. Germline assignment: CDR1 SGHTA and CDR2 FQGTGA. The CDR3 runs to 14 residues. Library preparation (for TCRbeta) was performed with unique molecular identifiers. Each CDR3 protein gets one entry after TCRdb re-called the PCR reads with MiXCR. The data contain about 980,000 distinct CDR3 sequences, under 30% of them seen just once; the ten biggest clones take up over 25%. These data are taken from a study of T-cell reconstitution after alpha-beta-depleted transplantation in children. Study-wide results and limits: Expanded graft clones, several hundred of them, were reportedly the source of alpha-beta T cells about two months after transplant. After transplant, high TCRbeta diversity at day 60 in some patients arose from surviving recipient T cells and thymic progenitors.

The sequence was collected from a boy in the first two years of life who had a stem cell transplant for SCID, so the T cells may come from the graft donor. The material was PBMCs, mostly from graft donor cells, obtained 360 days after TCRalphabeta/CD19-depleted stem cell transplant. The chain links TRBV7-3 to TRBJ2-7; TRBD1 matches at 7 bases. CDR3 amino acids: CAINAGTEAYEQYF. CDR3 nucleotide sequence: TGTGCCATCAACGCCGGGACAGAGGCCTACGAGCAGTACTTC.